This is a list of T cell receptor beta chains from one sample in a study of blood T cells in healthy people across ages. Via MiXCR, TCRdb re-called the 5' RACE reads, giving one row per CDR3 protein. The sample shows roughly 900,000 distinct CDR3 sequences, around 48% of them seen only once. Sequencing input: blood. The receptors were gathered from a man under 40 in good health. CDR3s include the opening cysteine and the closing phenylalanine or tryptophan. Each record gives: D gene, clone size, CDR3 length, J gene, V gene, CDR3 DNA, CDR3 protein. D genes are given only for firm matches. The size field is filled for only some rows; it gives once, few, many or a size class.

>TRBD1|NA|13|TRBJ2-7|TRBV6-2/TRBV6-3
TGTGCCAGCAGTTATGCCAGGGGGAGCGAGCAGTACTTC
CASSYARGSEQYF
>NA|once|13|TRBJ2-2|TRBV5-1
TGCGCCAGCAGCTTTGGGGAAACCGGGGAGCTGTTTTTT
CASSFGETGELFF
>NA|NA|15|TRBJ1-2|TRBV19
TGTGCCAGTAGAGCTAGGGACGGGACTAACTATGGCTACACCTTC
CASRARDGTNYGYTF
>NA|once|14|TRBJ1-4|TRBV7-8
TGTGCCAGCAGCTTAGAGTCAGGATACGAAAAACTGTTTTTT
CASSLESGYEKLFF
>TRBD1|NA|16|TRBJ1-5|TRBV4-1
TGCGCCAGCAGCCCCCCGACAGGGCTTAGCAATCAGCCCCAGCATTTT
CASSPPTGLSNQPQHF
>NA|few|13|TRBJ2-3|TRBV29-1
TGCAGCGTTGTTGGGCAGGGCACAGATACGCAGTATTTT
CSVVGQGTDTQYF
>NA|NA|13|TRBJ2-1|TRBV3-1
TGTGCCAGCAGCCAAGAAGGTCGGGGTGAGCAGTTCTTC
CASSQEGRGEQFF
>NA|few|15|TRBJ1-1|TRBV12-3/TRBV12-4
TGTGCCAGCAGTCCCCAGACGGGTCAGGGCACTGAAGCTTTCTTT
CASSPQTGQGTEAFF
>NA|few|12|TRBJ2-7|TRBV2
TGTGCCAGCACGCAGGGTTTGGGCGAGCAGTACTTC
CASTQGLGEQYF
>NA|NA|14|TRBJ2-7|TRBV29-1
TGCAGCGTTGAGGCCACCGGGAATACCTACGAGCAGTACTTC
CSVEATGNTYEQYF